This entry lists 9 T cell receptor beta chains sequenced from one sample in a study of T cells in Graves' hyperthyroidism and ophthalmopathy. Amplification of TCR beta CDR3 regions used RNA as the template. HTBI primers were used for first-round RT-PCR of the TCR CDR3. TCRdb called the multiplex PCR reads again in MiXCR, with one record for every CDR3 protein. The table shows hundreds of thousands of distinct CDR3 sequences, with over 35% occurring only once. The sample consisted of blood. The receptors here all came from a man aged 18 to 29 with Graves' hyperthyroidism.

The V gene is TRBV7-9, the J gene TRBJ1-4; 8 nucleotides align to TRBD1. J was trimmed by 5 bases and V by 4 bases; bases with no gene match: 6. This CDR3 is built from 15 residues. The germline gives CDR1 SEHNR, CDR2 FQNEAQ (reference sequence). The CDR3 sequence is CASSSTQGVNEKLFF. CDR3 nucleotides: TGTGCCAGCAGCTCGACACAGGGGGTGAATGAAAAACTGTTTTTT.

This clonotype was counted at least ten times. The J gene is TRBJ1-1, the V gene TRBV29-1, with D uncertain. The CDR3 covers 13 residues. V lost 7 bases, J lost 4 bases, and 16 bases lay in between. From germline, CDR1 is SQVTM and CDR2 ANQGSEA. CDR3 amino acids: CSAPLKVGTEAFF. The CDR3 DNA reads TGCAGCGCACCTCTGAAGGTGGGCACTGAAGCTTTCTTT.

The chain joins TRBV9 to TRBJ2-7; D is possibly TRBD2 (6 bases). CDR3 size: 14 residues. Germline V gives CDR1 SGDLS, CDR2 YYNGEE. With 4 bases removed from V and 3 bases from J, the gap between germline ends came to 14 bases. CDR3 sequence reads: CASSQDGRNYEQYF. CDR3 coding DNA: TGTGCCAGCAGCCAAGACGGGAGAAACTACGAGCAGTACTTC.

Worth noting for this clonotype: It may be a read error: a sequence one base away is much more abundant. This chain uses TRBV7-2 with TRBJ2-7; TRBD1 matches 8 bases. The V segment lost 3 bases and the J segment 0 bases; nucleotides outside the gene matches: 4. Germline-derived CDR1 and CDR2 are SGHTA and FQGNSA. This CDR3 is 15 amino acids long. CDR3 nucleotides: TGTGCCAGCAGCTTCTGGACAGGGAGCTCCTACGAGCAGTACTTC. This codes for CASSFWTGSSYEQYF.

This rearrangement joins TRBV7-2 to TRBJ2-2; 7 nucleotides agree with TRBD2. Germline-derived CDR1 and CDR2 are SGHTA and FQGNSA. The length of the CDR3 is 15 residues. With 11 bases clipped from V and 2 bases from J, the junction kept 11 bases outside the gene matches. CDR3 sequence: CAGNTPGGNTGELFF. The CDR3 nucleotides read TGTGCCGGCAATACACCGGGAGGCAACACCGGGGAGCTGTTTTTT.

For this clonotype: Given a much more abundant clone one base away, this may be a read error. V usage is TRBV7-9 and J usage is TRBJ1-1; tentative D call: TRBD1 (6 bases). The CDR3 runs 15 residues. V lost 5 bases and J 7 bases, leaving 20 bases between the germline ends. Germline V gene data show CDR1 as SEHNR and CDR2 as FQNEAQ (reference sequence). The CDR3 DNA reads TGTGCCAGCAGCCCGATACCTCGGGGGGCAGGTGAAGCTTTCTTT. Amino acid sequence: CASSPIPRGAGEAFF.

This clonotype appeared a few times. Here the CDR3 reads CASSQVGGVQTQYF. DNA for the CDR3: TGCGCCAGCAGCCAAGTAGGGGGGGTCCAGACCCAGTACTTC. V usage is TRBV4-1 and J usage is TRBJ2-5; perhaps TRBD2 as D (7 bases). This CDR3 spans 14 amino acids. Deletions cut 1 base from V and 6 bases from J, with 12 bases between. Germline CDR1 and CDR2: MGHRA and YSYEKL.

The chain combines TRBV29-1 with TRBJ2-5; TRBD2 is a possible D gene (5 bases). V was cut by 4 bases and J by 5 bases, with 14 bases left in between. CDR1 is SQVTM and CDR2 is ANQGSEA in the germline V gene. This CDR3 is built from 13 residues. The CDR3 nucleotides read TGCAGCGTTGCCGCCTTCGGGGATGAGACCCAGTACTTC. Its protein is CSVAAFGDETQYF.

The chain combines TRBV20-1 with TRBJ1-4, with D uncertain. V lost 1 base to trimming and J lost 8 bases, with 5 bases between them. Per germline, CDR1 DFQATT and CDR2 SNEGSKA (reference sequence). The CDR3 extends over 11 amino acids. The CDR3 DNA reads as TGCAGTGCTAGAGGAAGGGAAAAACTGTTTTTT. Its translation is CSARGREKLFF.